The entry that follows covers one T cell receptor (beta chain) sequence. Germline-derived CDR1 and CDR2 are LNHDA and SQIVND (reference sequence). This CDR3 is 14 amino acids long. V lost 3 bases, J lost 8 bases, and 8 bases stayed unmatched. These data are taken from a study of technical replicates of blood from several donors. The assay was immunoSEQ multiplex PCR, and TCRdb's table has in-frame clones only and misses some. The profile covers 50,000 to 70,000 clones, with 70% to 90% appearing a single time and about 5.4% taken by the ten largest. V usage is TRBV19 and J usage is TRBJ1-2; TRBD1 aligns across 8 bases. Specimen: PBMCs. The TCR originated in a human donor in good health. Some clones in this sample may be carry-over from other donors' samples. In DNA form, the CDR3 reads TGTGCCAGTAGTATCACAGGGGGAACGCGCGGCTACACCTTC. This gives the protein CASSITGGTRGYTF.